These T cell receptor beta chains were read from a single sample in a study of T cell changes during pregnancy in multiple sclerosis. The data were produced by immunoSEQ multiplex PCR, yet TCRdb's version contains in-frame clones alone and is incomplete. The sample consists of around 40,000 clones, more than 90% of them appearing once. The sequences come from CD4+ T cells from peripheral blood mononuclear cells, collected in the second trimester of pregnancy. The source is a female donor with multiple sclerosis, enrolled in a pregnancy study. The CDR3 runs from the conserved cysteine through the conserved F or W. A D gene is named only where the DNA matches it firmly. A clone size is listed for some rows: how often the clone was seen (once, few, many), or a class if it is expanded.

CDR3: CASSLFSGGQQEKLFF
DNA: TGTGCCAGCTCCCTCTTCTCCGGGGGACAGCAAGAAAAACTGTTTTTT
D: TRBD1
J: TRBJ1-4
size: NA
V: TRBV18

CDR3: CASSVGVRDYAEQFF
DNA: TGTGCCAGCAGCGTAGGGGTCAGGGATTATGCTGAGCAGTTCTTC
D: NA
J: TRBJ2-1
size: NA
V: TRBV9

CDR3: CASRPGTGSSPLHF
DNA: TGTGCCAGCAGGCCCGGGACAGGGAGTTCACCCCTCCACTTT
D: TRBD1
J: TRBJ1-6
size: NA
V: TRBV7-2

CDR3: CAIRDRGNYGYTF
DNA: TGTGCCATCAGGGACAGGGGGAACTATGGCTACACCTTC
D: TRBD1
J: TRBJ1-2
size: NA
V: TRBV10-3

CDR3: CASSDRINEKLFF
DNA: TGTGCCAGCTCAGACAGGATCAATGAAAAACTGTTTTTT
D: NA
J: TRBJ1-4
size: NA
V: TRBV18

CDR3: CASTWTSGREETQYF
DNA: TGCGCCAGCACCTGGACTAGCGGGAGAGAAGAGACCCAGTACTTC
D: TRBD2
J: TRBJ2-5
size: NA
V: TRBV5-1

CDR3: CASSQDLNNYNEQFF
DNA: TGCGCCAGCAGCCAAGATCTTAACAACTACAATGAGCAGTTCTTC
D: NA
J: TRBJ2-1
size: NA
V: TRBV4-3

CDR3: CASNKEAASGNTIYF
DNA: TGTGCCAGCAACAAGGAGGCCGCCTCTGGAAACACCATATATTTT
D: NA
J: TRBJ1-3
size: NA
V: TRBV2

CDR3: CASHTAAFVGAFF
DNA: TGTGCCAGTCACACCGCGGCCTTTGTGGGAGCTTTCTTT
D: NA
J: TRBJ1-1
size: once
V: TRBV6-1

CDR3: CASSLGPGQGGHEQYF
DNA: TGCGCCAGCAGCTTGGGGCCGGGACAGGGGGGCCACGAGCAGTACTTC
D: TRBD1
J: TRBJ2-7
size: NA
V: TRBV5-1

CDR3: CASSSPRGASTDTQYF
DNA: TGTGCCAGCAGCTCGCCCAGGGGGGCTAGCACAGATACGCAGTATTTT
D: NA
J: TRBJ2-3
size: once
V: TRBV11-1